A selection of T cell receptor beta chains follows, all from one sample in a study of T cell repertoires in cytomegalovirus infection. No antigen is known for these receptors. TCRdb passed the reads through MiXCR, listing each CDR3 protein once. The data show around 310,000 distinct CDR3 sequences, approximately 32% seen once. Sequenced here: cultured PBMCs, sampled from culture after CMV antigen stimulation. These receptors were obtained from a human donor in good health (CMV status not recorded). Some clones in this sample may be carry-over from other donors' samples. CDR3s include the opening cysteine and the closing phenylalanine or tryptophan. Each record gives: CDR3 length, V gene, J gene, CDR3 protein.

length: 15
V: TRBV29-1
J: TRBJ1-5
CDR3: CSVAGDRNSNQPQHF

length: 16
V: TRBV28
J: TRBJ1-2
CDR3: CASRKLDGGRAYGYTF

length: 15
V: TRBV7-8
J: TRBJ1-5
CDR3: CASSSRDRVEQPQHF

length: 15
V: TRBV19
J: TRBJ1-5
CDR3: CASSIRGRKNQPQHF

length: 13
V: TRBV2
J: TRBJ1-5
CDR3: CASTRTRGQPQHF

length: 14
V: TRBV6-5
J: TRBJ1-6
CDR3: CASTDGLNNSPLHF

length: 13
V: TRBV12-5
J: TRBJ2-7
CDR3: CASGSGHGDEQYF

length: 14
V: TRBV27
J: TRBJ1-2
CDR3: CASSFNGRGYGYTF

length: 16
V: TRBV7-4
J: TRBJ2-5
CDR3: CASSLPETGGRETQYF

length: 14
V: TRBV7-3
J: TRBJ2-3
CDR3: CASSSGQVADTQYF

length: 14
V: TRBV7-7
J: TRBJ2-5
CDR3: CASRLTPGAGTQYF

length: 15
V: TRBV6-5
J: TRBJ1-2
CDR3: CASRRTGGMYYGYTF

length: 18
V: TRBV7-2
J: TRBJ1-5
CDR3: CASSTGTGGQYSNQPQHF

length: 16
V: TRBV9
J: TRBJ2-1
CDR3: CASSHVRGGSYNEQFF